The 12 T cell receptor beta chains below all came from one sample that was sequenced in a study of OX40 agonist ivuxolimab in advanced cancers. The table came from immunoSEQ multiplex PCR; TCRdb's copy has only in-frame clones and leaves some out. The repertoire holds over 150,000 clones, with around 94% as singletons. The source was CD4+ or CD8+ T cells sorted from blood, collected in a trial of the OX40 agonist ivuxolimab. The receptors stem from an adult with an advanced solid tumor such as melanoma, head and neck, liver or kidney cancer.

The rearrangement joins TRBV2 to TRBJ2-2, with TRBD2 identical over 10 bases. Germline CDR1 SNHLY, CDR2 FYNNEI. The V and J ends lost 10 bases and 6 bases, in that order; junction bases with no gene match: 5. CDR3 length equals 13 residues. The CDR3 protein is CATGTSDPGELFF. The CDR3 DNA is TGTGCCACAGGGACTAGCGATCCCGGGGAGCTGTTTTTT.

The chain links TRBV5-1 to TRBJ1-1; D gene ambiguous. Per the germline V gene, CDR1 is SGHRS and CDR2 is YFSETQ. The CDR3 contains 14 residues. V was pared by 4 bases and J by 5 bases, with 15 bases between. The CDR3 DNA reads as TGCGCCAGCAGCCCAGTGGCTACCGGGACTGAAGCTTTCTTT. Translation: CASSPVATGTEAFF.

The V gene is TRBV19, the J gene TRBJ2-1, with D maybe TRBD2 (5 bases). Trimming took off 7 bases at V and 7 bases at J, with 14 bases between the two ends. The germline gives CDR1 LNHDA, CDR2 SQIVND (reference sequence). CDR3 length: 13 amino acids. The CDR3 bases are TGTGCCAGTAATGTGGGAGTATCGAATGAGCAGTTCTTC. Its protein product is CASNVGVSNEQFF.

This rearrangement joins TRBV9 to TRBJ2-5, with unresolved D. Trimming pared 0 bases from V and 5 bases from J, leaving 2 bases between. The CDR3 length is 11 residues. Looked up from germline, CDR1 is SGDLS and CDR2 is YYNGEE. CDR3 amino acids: CASSVDETQYF. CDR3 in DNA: TGTGCCAGCAGCGTAGATGAGACCCAGTACTTC.

The CDR3, as DNA: TGTGCCATCAGTGAGTCGTCCCACGGGGCCTATAATTCACCCCTCCACTTT. It codes for CAISESSHGAYNSPLHF. V usage is TRBV10-3 and J usage is TRBJ1-6; no firm D call. Germline-derived CDR1 and CDR2 are ENHRY and SYGVKD. The CDR3 length is 17 residues. V was pared by 0 bases and J by 2 bases, with 11 bases between.

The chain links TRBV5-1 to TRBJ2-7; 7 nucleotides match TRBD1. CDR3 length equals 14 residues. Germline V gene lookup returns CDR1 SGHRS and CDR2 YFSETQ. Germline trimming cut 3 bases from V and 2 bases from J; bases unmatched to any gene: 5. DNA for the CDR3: TGCGCCAGCAGCTCGAGGGACAGTACCTACGAGCAGTACTTC. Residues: CASSSRDSTYEQYF.

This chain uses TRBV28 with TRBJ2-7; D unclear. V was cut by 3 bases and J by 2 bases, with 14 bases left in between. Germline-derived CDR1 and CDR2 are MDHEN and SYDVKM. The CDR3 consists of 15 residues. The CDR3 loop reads CASSFTAKSTYEQYF. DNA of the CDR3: TGTGCCAGCAGTTTTACAGCCAAAAGCACCTACGAGCAGTACTTC.

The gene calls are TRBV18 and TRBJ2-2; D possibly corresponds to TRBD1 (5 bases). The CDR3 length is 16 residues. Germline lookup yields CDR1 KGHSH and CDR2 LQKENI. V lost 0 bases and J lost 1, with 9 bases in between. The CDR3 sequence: CASSPPQGQNTGELFF. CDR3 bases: TGTGCCAGCTCACCACCGCAGGGTCAGAACACCGGGGAGCTGTTTTTT.

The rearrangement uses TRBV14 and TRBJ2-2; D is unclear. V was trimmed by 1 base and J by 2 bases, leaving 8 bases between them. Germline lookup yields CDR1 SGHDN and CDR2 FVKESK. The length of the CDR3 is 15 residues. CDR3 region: CASSQGTINTGELFF. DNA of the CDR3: TGTGCCAGCAGCCAAGGGACCATCAACACCGGGGAGCTGTTTTTT. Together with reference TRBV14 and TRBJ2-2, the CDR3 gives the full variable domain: EAGVTQFPSHSVIEKGQTVTLRCDPISGHDNLYWYRRVMGKEIKFLLHFVKESKQDESGMPNNRFLAERTGGTYSTLKVQPAELEDSGVYFCASSQGTINTGELFFGEGSRLTVL.

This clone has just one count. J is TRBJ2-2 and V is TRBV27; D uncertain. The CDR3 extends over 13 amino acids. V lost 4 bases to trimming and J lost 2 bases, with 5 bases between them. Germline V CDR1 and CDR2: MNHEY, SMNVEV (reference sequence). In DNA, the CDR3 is TGTGCCAGCAGTTCCCAAAACACCGGGGAGCTGTTTTTT. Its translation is CASSSQNTGELFF.

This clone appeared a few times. The CDR3 DNA reads as TGTGCCAGTAGTATAGAGGGACAGGGAGACTATGGCTACACCTTC. This encodes CASSIEGQGDYGYTF. V and J are TRBV19 and TRBJ1-2; 9 bases align to TRBD1. The V gene's germline CDR1 is LNHDA and CDR2 SQIVND (reference sequence). CDR3 length: 15 amino acids. After removal of 0 bases from V and 3 bases from J, the junction contained 2 bases not matched to a gene.

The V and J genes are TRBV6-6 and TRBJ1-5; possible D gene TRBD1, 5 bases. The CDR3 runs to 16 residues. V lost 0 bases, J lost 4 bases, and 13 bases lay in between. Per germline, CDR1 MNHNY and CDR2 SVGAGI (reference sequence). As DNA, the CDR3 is TGTGCCAGCAGTTACTCGGGGGAGGGGTTAAATCAGCCCCAGCATTTT. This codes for CASSYSGEGLNQPQHF.